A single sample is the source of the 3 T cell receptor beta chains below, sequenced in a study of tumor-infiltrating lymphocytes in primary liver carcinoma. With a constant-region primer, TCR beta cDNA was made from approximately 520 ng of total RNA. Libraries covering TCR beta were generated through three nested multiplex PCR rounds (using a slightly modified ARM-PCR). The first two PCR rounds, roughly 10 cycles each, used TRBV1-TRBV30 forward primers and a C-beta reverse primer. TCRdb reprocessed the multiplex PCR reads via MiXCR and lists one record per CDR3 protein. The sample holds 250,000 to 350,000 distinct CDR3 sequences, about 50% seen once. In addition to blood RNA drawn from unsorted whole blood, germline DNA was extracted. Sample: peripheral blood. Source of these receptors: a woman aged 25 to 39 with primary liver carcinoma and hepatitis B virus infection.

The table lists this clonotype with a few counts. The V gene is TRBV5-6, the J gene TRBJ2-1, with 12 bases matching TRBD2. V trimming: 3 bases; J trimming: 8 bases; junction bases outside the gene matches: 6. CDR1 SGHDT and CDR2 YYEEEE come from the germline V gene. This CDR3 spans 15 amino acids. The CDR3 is CASSSLLAGGYEQFF. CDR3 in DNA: TGTGCCAGCAGCTCGTTACTAGCGGGAGGTTATGAGCAGTTCTTC.

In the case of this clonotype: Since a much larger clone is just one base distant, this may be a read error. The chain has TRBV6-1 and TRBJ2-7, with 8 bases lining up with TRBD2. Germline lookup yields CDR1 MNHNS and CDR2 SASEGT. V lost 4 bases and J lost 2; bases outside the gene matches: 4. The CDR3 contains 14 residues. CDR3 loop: CASSGVAGTYEQYF. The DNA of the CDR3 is TGTGCCAGCAGTGGAGTAGCGGGAACCTACGAGCAGTACTTC.

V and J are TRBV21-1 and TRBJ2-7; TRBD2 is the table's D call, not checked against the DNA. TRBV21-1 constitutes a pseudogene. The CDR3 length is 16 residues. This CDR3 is CASGVAGRASSYEQYF. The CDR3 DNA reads TGTGCCAGCGGCGTAGCCGGGAGGGCCAGTTCCTACGAGCAGTACTTC.